These 5 T cell receptor beta chains came from one sample sequenced in a study of regulatory T cells in long-lasting Graves disease. Researchers made TCR beta libraries by using iRepertoire HTBI primers and running Arm-PCR on CDR3 regions. TCRdb ran MiXCR on the multiplex PCR reads and lists one entry per CDR3 protein. The sample records a few hundred thousand distinct CDR3 sequences, around a quarter being singletons. Time point specified: persistent/refractory GD, antithyroid drugs over 5 years with positive TRAb. Researchers made the TCR library from RNA that was extracted from PBMCs. Sequences were derived from peripheral blood mononuclear cells (PBMCs), sampled when the disease was refractory, from a patient treated with antithyroid drugs. The receptors originated from a female donor with Graves disease.

The table lists this clonotype with many counts. This chain uses TRBV18 with TRBJ1-1, with D possibly TRBD1 on 6 matching bases. V was clipped by 1 base and J by 0 bases, with 6 bases between them. The germline gives CDR1 KGHSH, CDR2 LQKENI. The CDR3 is 14 residues long. The CDR3 sequence is CASSPQGVNTEAFF. DNA for the CDR3: TGTGCCAGCTCACCACAGGGGGTGAACACTGAAGCTTTCTTT.

This clonotype was seen more than once but under ten times. The chain uses TRBV30 and TRBJ2-7; D is uncertain. V was trimmed by 1 base and J by 2 bases, leaving 9 bases between them. This CDR3 is 13 amino acids long. The germline V gene has CDR1 GTSNPN and CDR2 SVGIG (reference sequence). Here the CDR3 DNA reads TGTGCCTGGAGTGAATGGTTGGCCTACGAGCAGTACTTC. Its translation: CAWSEWLAYEQYF. The full variable domain, completed using reference TRBV30 and TRBJ2-7, is SQTIHQWPATLVQPVGSPLSLECTVEGTSNPNLYWYRQAAGRGLQLLFYSVGIGQISSEVPQNLSASRPQDRQFILSSKKLLLSDSGFYLCAWSEWLAYEQYFGPGTRLTVT.

This clonotype was seen ten or more times. Written as DNA, the CDR3 is TGTGCCAGCAGTTTAATTTCCGGCAGCCAAGAGACCCAGTACTTC. Residues: CASSLISGSQETQYF. The genes are TRBV27 and TRBJ2-5, with D uncertain. The CDR3 runs 15 residues. V lost 2 bases and J lost 1, with 11 bases in between. CDR1 is MNHEY, CDR2 SMNVEV, per germline (reference sequence).

The J gene is TRBJ2-4, the V gene TRBV5-1; D remains unclear. Germline CDR1 and CDR2: SGHRS and YFSETQ. CDR3 length equals 17 residues. The V end was cut by 1 base, the J end by 1 base, with 15 bases between. The CDR3 nucleotides are TGCGCCAGCAGCTTGTCGCACAACTACCGGGCCAAAAACATTCAGTACTTC. Translation: CASSLSHNYRAKNIQYF.

For the CDR3, the DNA is TGTGCCAGGGGGACAGGAAACACCGGGGAGCTGTTTTTT. Protein sequence: CARGTGNTGELFF. The rearrangement uses TRBV2 and TRBJ2-2; 8 bases are a match to TRBD1. Trimming took 9 bases from V and 2 from J; bases not matched to a gene: 2. Germline CDR1 is SNHLY and CDR2 is FYNNEI. The CDR3 loop spans 13 amino acids.